This T cell receptor beta chain was found in a study of graft-versus-host responses after intestinal transplantation. Sequencing was performed with immunoSEQ multiplex PCR; in TCRdb, only in-frame clones are kept and a portion is missing. The sample carries tens of thousands of clones, 90% recorded once. Concerning this clone itself: Its antigen is currently unknown.

Germline CDR1 is PRHDT and CDR2 is FYEKMQ (reference sequence). V shed 0 bases and J shed 2 bases, with 12 bases lying between them. The CDR3 loop spans 16 amino acids. The chain employs TRBV13 and TRBJ2-3; a possible D gene is TRBD2 (6 bases). This TCR was sampled from a human donor who was the organ donor for an intestinal transplant. The sequenced sample was unstimulated CD8+ T cells sorted from spleen or lymph node cells, obtained before transplant. The CDR3 loop is CASSLGGAGNTDTQYF. The CDR3 nucleotides are TGTGCCAGCAGCTTAGGCGGGGCGGGAAACACAGATACGCAGTATTTT.